This T cell receptor beta chain was found in a study of T-cell memory formation after mild COVID-19. General study points: CD4+ contracting clones lay mainly in CM and EM, CD8+ ones in EMRA. Pre-infection memory already had some responding clones, implying cross-reactive memory joined.

With respect to this clonotype: The antigen remains undetermined.

The authors produced TCR alpha and TCR beta cDNA libraries with sample barcodes and UMIs by 5'RACE using constant-segment primers. TCRdb analysed the 5' RACE reads with MiXCR anew, one entry per CDR3 protein. The sample lists about 100,000 distinct CDR3 sequences, roughly an eighth occurring once. The TCR sequence derives from a man in his late teens or twenties who had mild COVID-19 (a few samples of this study predate the infection). Cell type and time point are not known. Sequencing used PBMCs or a T cell subset sorted from them (not recorded which).

The CDR3 sequence is CASSRTGTPSQETQYF. The CDR3 DNA sequence: TGTGCCAGCAGCCGTACCGGGACTCCCTCCCAAGAGACCCAGTACTTC. The chain has TRBV5-8 and TRBJ2-5; D might be TRBD2 (6 bases). The CDR3 has 16 residues. The V gene lost 4 bases and the J gene lost 1 base, with 17 bases spanning the gap. Looked up from germline, CDR1 is SGHTS and CDR2 is YDEGEE. The whole variable domain, remainder taken from reference TRBV5-8 and TRBJ2-5, is EAGVTQSPTHLIKTRGQQATLRCSPISGHTSVYWYQQALGLGLQFLLWYDEGEERNRGNFPPRFSGRQFPNYSSELNVNALELEDSALYLCASSRTGTPSQETQYFGPGTRLLVL.